This T cell receptor (beta chain) was documented in a study of blood T cell repertoires in COVID-19. Study-level background: Samples representing acute and convalescent COVID-19 were sourced from the United States, Italy and Spain. In each case, the material was cDNA or gDNA derived from T cells, B-cell-depleted T cells, or PBMCs.

Authors' processing steps: The authors estimated nucleated cell counts from reference gene primer amplification. The protocol was immunoSEQ multiplex PCR, while the TCRdb copy is restricted to in-frame clones and leaves out a portion. D and trimming come from the DNA, and the V and J calls and clone size come from that table. The data show fewer than 150,000 clones, with around 79% seen just once and over 15% held by the top ten. This clone has a single count. The sequence was obtained from an elderly man with acute or convalescent COVID-19. What was sequenced was peripheral blood.

The CDR3 sequence: CASSNRGRGNTIYF. For the CDR3, the DNA is TGTGCCAGTAGCAACAGGGGTCGTGGAAACACCATATATTTT. The V call is TRBV19, the J call TRBJ1-3, with TRBD1 identical over 7 bases. This CDR3 spans 14 amino acids. Germline lookup yields CDR1 LNHDA and CDR2 SQIVND (reference sequence). J was trimmed by 3 bases and V by 6 bases; bases with no gene match: 5.